Listed here are 14 T cell receptor beta chains from one sample, sequenced in a study of blood T cell repertoires in COVID-19. TCRdb's table, derived via immunoSEQ multiplex PCR, lists solely in-frame clones and lacks some. The table shows 37,000 or so clones, with approximately 91% occurring only once. The sample taken for sequencing was peripheral blood. The receptors come from a human donor in a cohort sampled during active COVID-19.

V is TRBV27 and J is TRBJ2-7, with D possibly TRBD1 on 5 matching bases. The CDR3 length is 13 residues. Trimming stripped 2 bases from V and 1 base from J, with 6 bases between. Germline lookup yields CDR1 MNHEY and CDR2 SMNVEV (reference sequence). As DNA, the CDR3 is TGTGCCAGCAGTTTAGGGGCTTCCTACGAGCAGTACTTC. This encodes CASSLGASYEQYF.

This chain links TRBV6-5 with TRBJ2-7; D is possibly TRBD1 (6 bases). V was clipped by 2 bases and J by 2 bases, with 10 bases between them. The CDR3 runs 14 residues. CDR1 MNHEY and CDR2 SVGAGI come from the germline V gene. The CDR3 spells CASSYTDSAYEQYF. DNA for the CDR3: TGTGCCAGCAGTTACACGGACAGCGCCTACGAGCAGTACTTC.

This rearrangement joins TRBV18 to TRBJ1-3, with D possibly being TRBD1 (6 bases). Germline V gives CDR1 KGHSH, CDR2 LQKENI. V was cut by 1 base and J by 0 bases, with 19 bases left in between. This CDR3 has 19 amino acids. Here the CDR3 DNA reads TGTGCCAGCTCACCACGGGGGCAGGGGACCGTGAGCTCTGGAAACACCATATATTTT. This codes for CASSPRGQGTVSSGNTIYF.

The chain couples TRBV6-5 to TRBJ1-2, with D possibly TRBD1 on 5 matching bases. V gave up 10 bases and J gave up 2 bases, with 17 bases separating them. The CDR3 runs to 14 residues. Germline CDR1 is MNHEY and CDR2 is SVGAGI. In nucleotides, the CDR3 is TGTGCCAATTCCGGGACCCGGGGGAACTATGGCTACACCTTC. The encoded protein is CANSGTRGNYGYTF.

Only a few counts were recorded for this clone. The chain employs TRBV10-3 and TRBJ1-2; unclear D gene. CDR3 size: 13 residues. Germline CDR1 and CDR2: ENHRY and SYGVKD. Trimming shortened V by 0 bases and J by 4 bases, and 6 bases separated the two germline ends. The chain's CDR3 is CAISESYFYGYTF. In DNA form, the CDR3 reads TGTGCCATCAGTGAGTCGTATTTCTATGGCTACACCTTC.

The table lists this clone with a few counts. V is TRBV6-2 or TRBV6-3 and J is TRBJ2-1; 8 bases fit TRBD2. There are 14 residues in the CDR3. After removal of 0 bases from V and 8 bases from J, the junction contained 3 bases not matched to a gene. CDR1 is MNHEY, CDR2 SVGEGT, per germline. The CDR3 sequence: CASSYSGTRDEQFF. In DNA, the CDR3 is TGTGCCAGCAGTTACTCCGGGACTAGGGATGAGCAGTTCTTC.

About this clone: A junction boundary mismatches the germline segment, possibly from a read error. The rearrangement links TRBV3-1 (or the pseudogene TRBV3-2) to TRBJ1-4; 10 bases agree with TRBD1. The CDR3 is made up of 11 amino acids. Germline V gene data show CDR1 as LGHDT and CDR2 as YNNKEL (reference sequence). The CDR3 here is CASSKTGGQVF. In DNA, the CDR3 is TGTGCCAGCAGCAAGACAGGGGGCCAGGTTTTT.

J is TRBJ2-5 and V is TRBV9; 9 bases agree with TRBD1. The CDR3 consists of 16 residues. Germline CDR1 and CDR2: SGDLS and YYNGEE. After removal of 0 bases from V and 2 bases from J, the junction contained 5 bases not matched to a gene. The DNA of the CDR3 is TGTGCCAGCAGCGTAGCCCCCGGGACAGGGCAAGAGACCCAGTACTTC. Protein: CASSVAPGTGQETQYF.

The chain joins TRBV13 to TRBJ2-7; 7 bases align to TRBD2. Germline-derived CDR1 and CDR2 are PRHDT and FYEKMQ (reference sequence). V was clipped by 10 bases and J by 2 bases; unmatched bases: 11. This CDR3 has 14 residues. CDR3 protein: CATSSSGETYEQYF. CDR3 DNA: TGTGCCACTTCTTCTAGCGGAGAAACCTACGAGCAGTACTTC. The full variable domain, with the rest looked up from reference TRBV13 and TRBJ2-7, is AAGVIQSPRHLIKEKRETATLKCYPIPRHDTVYWYQQGPGQDPQFLISFYEKMQSDKGSIPDRFSAQQFSDYHSELNMSSLELGDSALYFCATSSSGETYEQYFGPGTRLTVT.

This sequence joins TRBV27 and TRBJ2-3; the D gene is possibly TRBD2 (5 bases). Trimming removed 6 bases from V and 2 bases from J, with 9 bases in between. Germline V CDR1 and CDR2: MNHEY, SMNVEV (reference sequence). The CDR3 spans 13 residues. CDR3 protein: CASSPGFTDTQYF. The CDR3 DNA sequence: TGTGCCAGCAGCCCGGGGTTCACAGATACGCAGTATTTT.

This clone appeared a single time. The chain couples TRBV30 to TRBJ1-4; TRBD1 agrees at 10 bases. CDR3 size: 13 residues. CDR1 is GTSNPN, CDR2 SVGIG, per germline (reference sequence). V lost 3 bases and J lost 7; bases outside the gene matches: 2. The CDR3 bases are TGTGCCTGGAGCCGGGACAGGGGTGAAAAACTGTTTTTT. Translated, it gives CAWSRDRGEKLFF. Using reference TRBV30 and TRBJ1-4 for the parts outside the CDR3, the full variable domain is SQTIHQWPATLVQPVGSPLSLECTVEGTSNPNLYWYRQAAGRGLQLLFYSVGIGQISSEVPQNLSASRPQDRQFILSSKKLLLSDSGFYLCAWSRDRGEKLFFGSGTQLSVL.

The V gene is TRBV12-3 or TRBV12-4, the J gene TRBJ2-1; tentatively, D is TRBD2 (5 bases). Trimming took off 6 bases at V and 7 bases at J, with 10 bases between the two ends. This CDR3 contains 12 residues. The CDR3 sequence is CASRPPGNEQFF. The CDR3, as DNA: TGTGCCAGCAGACCGCCGGGGAATGAGCAGTTCTTC.

The chain couples TRBV7-7 to TRBJ1-4; 9 bases agree with TRBD1. From germline, CDR1 is SSHAT and CDR2 FNYEAQ (reference sequence). The CDR3 spans 15 residues. J was trimmed by 5 bases and V by 5 bases; bases with no gene match: 6. CDR3 protein: CASSPGTGRNEKLFF. The DNA for the CDR3 is TGTGCCAGCAGCCCCGGGACAGGGAGAAATGAAAAACTGTTTTTT.

The chain couples TRBV7-9 to TRBJ1-5, with a weak D call TRBD1 (5 bases). V was pared by 5 bases and J by 4 bases, with 12 bases between. The CDR3 extends over 14 amino acids. Germline-derived CDR1 and CDR2 are SEHNR and FQNEAQ (reference sequence). The CDR3 DNA sequence: TGTGCCAGCAGCCCGGGGGGGGTTAATCAGCCCCAGCATTTT. It encodes CASSPGGVNQPQHF.